The entry that follows covers one TCR beta chain sequence. Its antigen is undetermined. Although they were nominally healthy when sampled, donors likely had unrecorded immune exposures. V lost 8 bases and J 6 bases, leaving 12 bases between the germline ends. Looked up from germline, CDR1 is MNHEY and CDR2 is SMNVEV (reference sequence). The CDR3 loop spans 12 amino acids. This record comes from a study of cytomegalovirus exposure and HLA in healthy donors. Regarding the study as a whole: The Asian-associated ancestry cluster reportedly had fewer N-insertions than the approximately 690-donor mean in a later analysis.

Primers for the PCR totalled 60 Vbeta and 13 Jbeta. Using immunoSEQ multiplex PCR, the repertoire was profiled, and TCRdb retains in-frame clones only, with some absent. The sample includes 210,000 or so clones, around 89% of them seen just once. Sequencing was performed on PBMCs. This clonotype was sampled from a woman younger than 30 in good health and CMV-seronegative. This chain connects TRBV27 to TRBJ2-3; D may be TRBD2 (5 bases). The CDR3 region has the DNA TGTGCCAGCGGACTCATGGCGGATACGCAGTATTTT. Amino acid sequence: CASGLMADTQYF.